A selection of T cell receptor beta chains follows, all from one sample in a study of T-cell reconstitution after alpha-beta-depleted transplantation in children. TCRdb ran MiXCR on the PCR reads and lists one entry per CDR3 protein. Here the sample spans approximately 99,000 distinct CDR3 sequences, about 6% being singletons. The sample in question was PBMCs, mostly from graft donor cells, obtained 360 days after TCRalphabeta/CD19-depleted stem cell transplant. Source of these receptors: a male patient aged 2 to 10 who had a stem cell transplant for acute lymphoblastic leukemia, so the T cells may come from the graft donor. Both conserved end residues are part of each CDR3. A D gene is named only where the DNA matches it firmly. The size field is filled for only some rows; it gives once, few, many or a size class.

clone_size: many
d_call: TRBD2
v_call: TRBV12-3/TRBV12-4
j_call: TRBJ2-7
cdr3_aa: CASSLGRGASDEQYF
cdr3_nt: TGTGCCAGCAGTTTAGGGCGGGGGGCCTCCGACGAGCAGTACTTC

clone_size: few
d_call: TRBD1
v_call: TRBV11-2
j_call: TRBJ2-5
cdr3_aa: CASSLDQGGRETQYF
cdr3_nt: TGTGCCAGCAGCTTAGATCAAGGGGGCCGGGAGACCCAGTACTTC

clone_size: few
d_call: TRBD1
v_call: TRBV7-9
j_call: TRBJ2-5
cdr3_aa: CASSLPRDRNPQETQYF
cdr3_nt: TGTGCCAGCAGCTTACCCCGGGACAGGAACCCTCAAGAGACCCAGTACTTC

clone_size: many
d_call: TRBD1
v_call: TRBV7-2
j_call: TRBJ1-2
cdr3_aa: CASSSQPGGTSGYTF
cdr3_nt: TGTGCCAGCAGCTCGCAACCAGGGGGTACCAGCGGCTACACCTTC

clone_size: many
d_call: TRBD2
v_call: TRBV10-3
j_call: TRBJ2-1
cdr3_aa: CAISAPGLETYNEQFF
cdr3_nt: TGTGCCATCAGTGCCCCGGGACTAGAAACCTACAATGAGCAGTTCTTC

clone_size: .
d_call: TRBD1
v_call: TRBV4-3
j_call: TRBJ2-2
cdr3_aa: CASSQEVLGQGIFNTGELFF
cdr3_nt: TGCGCCAGCAGCCAAGAGGTCCTGGGACAGGGAATCTTTAACACCGGGGAGCTGTTTTTT

clone_size: many
d_call: TRBD1
v_call: TRBV6-2/TRBV6-3
j_call: TRBJ1-5
cdr3_aa: CASSYWDRPDNQPQHF
cdr3_nt: TGTGCCAGCAGTTACTGGGACAGACCTGACAATCAGCCCCAGCATTTT

clone_size: few
d_call: .
v_call: TRBV6-2/TRBV6-3
j_call: TRBJ2-1
cdr3_aa: CASTTLDSLPYNEQFF
cdr3_nt: TGTGCCAGCACCACCCTCGACAGCCTACCCTACAATGAGCAGTTCTTC

clone_size: many
d_call: TRBD1
v_call: TRBV10-3
j_call: TRBJ1-5
cdr3_aa: CATRRATDRVDQPQHF
cdr3_nt: TGTGCCACCCGTCGGGCCACGGACAGGGTGGATCAGCCCCAGCATTTT

clone_size: .
d_call: TRBD1
v_call: TRBV4-2
j_call: TRBJ1-4
cdr3_aa: CASSQLARGNEKLFF
cdr3_nt: TGTGCCAGCAGCCAACTCGCCAGGGGGAATGAAAAACTGTTTTTT

clone_size: many
d_call: TRBD1
v_call: TRBV15
j_call: TRBJ1-4
cdr3_aa: CATSRDRGENEKLFF
cdr3_nt: TGTGCCACCAGCAGAGACAGGGGGGAAAATGAAAAACTGTTTTTT

clone_size: .
d_call: .
v_call: TRBV28
j_call: TRBJ2-5
cdr3_aa: CASTSISTRETQYF
cdr3_nt: TGTGCCAGCACCTCTATAAGTACGAGAGAGACCCAGTACTTC

clone_size: .
d_call: .
v_call: TRBV5-1
j_call: TRBJ2-7
cdr3_aa: CASSLARGRGGAYEQYF
cdr3_nt: TGCGCCAGCAGCTTGGCCCGTGGCAGGGGAGGCGCCTACGAGCAGTACTTC

clone_size: few
d_call: .
v_call: TRBV7-9
j_call: TRBJ2-2
cdr3_aa: CASSSPTPLTGELFF
cdr3_nt: TGTGCCAGCAGCTCACCTACCCCTTTAACCGGGGAGCTGTTTTTT

clone_size: .
d_call: TRBD2
v_call: TRBV6-2/TRBV6-3
j_call: TRBJ2-3
cdr3_aa: CASSYPGLALRETQYF
cdr3_nt: TGTGCCAGCAGTTACCCCGGACTAGCCCTTCGAGAAACGCAGTATTTT

clone_size: .
d_call: .
v_call: TRBV30
j_call: TRBJ2-7
cdr3_aa: CAWRAGTWPGEQYF
cdr3_nt: TGTGCCTGGAGGGCCGGGACTTGGCCTGGCGAGCAGTACTTC

clone_size: few
d_call: .
v_call: TRBV15
j_call: TRBJ2-7
cdr3_aa: CATSRRPPGRISYEQYF
cdr3_nt: TGTGCCACCAGCAGACGCCCCCCGGGACGCATCTCCTACGAGCAGTACTTC

clone_size: many
d_call: .
v_call: TRBV29-1
j_call: TRBJ1-2
cdr3_aa: CSVEDPQGAHYGYTF
cdr3_nt: TGCAGCGTTGAAGATCCTCAGGGCGCCCACTATGGCTACACCTTC

clone_size: .
d_call: TRBD2
v_call: TRBV27
j_call: TRBJ2-1
cdr3_aa: CASSPTSGGQFREQFF
cdr3_nt: TGTGCCAGCAGTCCCACTAGCGGGGGCCAGTTCAGGGAGCAGTTCTTC

clone_size: .
d_call: .
v_call: TRBV10-1
j_call: TRBJ2-7
cdr3_aa: CASSEWSGAYEQYF
cdr3_nt: TGCGCCAGCAGTGAGTGGTCAGGCGCCTACGAGCAGTACTTC

clone_size: many
d_call: .
v_call: TRBV7-9
j_call: TRBJ1-1
cdr3_aa: CASRPPGSDAFF
cdr3_nt: TGTGCCAGCAGACCTCCAGGGTCTGATGCTTTCTTT

clone_size: many
d_call: .
v_call: TRBV4-2
j_call: TRBJ1-1
cdr3_aa: CASGSSNTEAFF
cdr3_nt: TGTGCCAGCGGCTCCTCAAACACTGAAGCTTTCTTT